The clone carrying this TCR beta chain was seen once. Its antigen is currently unknown. The CDR3 sequence is 14 residues long. CDR1 is MNHEY, CDR2 SMNVEV, per germline (reference sequence). V was pared by 3 bases and J by 6 bases, with 12 bases between. This entry belongs to a study of T cell responses to AZD1222 COVID-19 vaccine. Points from the study as a whole: Seropositive AZD1222 recipients at baseline numbered only five or six. Females outnumbered males among donors, who were mostly white British; clonal diversity was possibly underestimated. Reports indicate that nearly half of spike-specific TCRs are directed at unmutated variant regions.

Sequencing was performed with immunoSEQ multiplex PCR; in TCRdb, only in-frame clones are kept and a portion is missing. The sample consists of 100,000 to 150,000 clones, more than 85% of them appearing once. This clonotype originated in an adult in good health. The chain couples TRBV27 to TRBJ2-4, with D possibly matching TRBD2 (6 bases). The specimen comprised peripheral blood, sampled on day 0 of AZD1222 vaccination. The CDR3 sequence: CASSLRGQGNIQYF. In nucleotides, the CDR3 is TGTGCCAGCAGTTTGCGGGGTCAGGGAAACATTCAGTACTTC.